Listed below are T cell receptor beta chains from one sample, sequenced in a study of blood T cell repertoires in COVID-19. Only in-frame clones appear in the TCRdb table, and some are missing; sequencing was by immunoSEQ multiplex PCR. The table includes 300,000 to 350,000 clones, more than 75% detected once. Sequenced material: peripheral blood. Source of these receptors: a woman in her forties or fifties with COVID-19, enrolled during active disease. CDR3s include the opening cysteine and the closing phenylalanine or tryptophan. D genes are given only for firm matches. Clone size is shown for a subset of rows, as once, few, many or a class of expanded clone.

clone size: -; D gene: TRBD2; V gene: TRBV4-1; J gene: TRBJ2-1; CDR3 DNA: TGCGCCAGCAGATCCTTCAAAAGCGGGAGGTTCAATGAGCAGTTCTTC; CDR3 protein: CASRSFKSGRFNEQFF
clone size: -; D gene: TRBD2; V gene: TRBV11-3; J gene: TRBJ2-7; CDR3 DNA: TGTGCCAGCAGCTTAAGGGGAGGGAACGAGCAGTACTTC; CDR3 protein: CASSLRGGNEQYF
clone size: -; D gene: TRBD2; V gene: TRBV9; J gene: TRBJ2-1; CDR3 DNA: TGTGCCAGCAGCCCCCGCTTGCGGGAGATGGAGCAGTTCTTC; CDR3 protein: CASSPRLREMEQFF
clone size: -; D gene: TRBD1; V gene: TRBV6-5; J gene: TRBJ2-1; CDR3 DNA: TGTGCCACCGATACAGGGGGCAATGAGCAGTTCTTC; CDR3 protein: CATDTGGNEQFF
clone size: -; D gene: TRBD1; V gene: TRBV6-5; J gene: TRBJ1-5; CDR3 DNA: TGTGCCAGCAACAGGGGGGGGTCCAATCAGCCCCAGCATTTT; CDR3 protein: CASNRGGSNQPQHF
clone size: -; D gene: TRBD1; V gene: TRBV18; J gene: TRBJ2-5; CDR3 DNA: TGTGCCAGCTCACTAACCGGGACAGGGTCGGAGACCCAGTACTTC; CDR3 protein: CASSLTGTGSETQYF
clone size: -; D gene: -; V gene: TRBV19; J gene: TRBJ1-1; CDR3 DNA: TGTGCCAGTAGTATAAGGGGTTACACTGAAGCTTTCTTT; CDR3 protein: CASSIRGYTEAFF
clone size: -; D gene: TRBD2; V gene: TRBV3-1/TRBV3-2; J gene: TRBJ2-5; CDR3 DNA: TGTGCCAGCCCCTTAGCGGGGCAAGAGACCCAGTACTTC; CDR3 protein: CASPLAGQETQYF
clone size: -; D gene: TRBD2; V gene: TRBV4-2; J gene: TRBJ2-1; CDR3 DNA: TGTGCCAGCAGCCAAGATCCAGCGGGAGGGTACAATGAGCAGTTCTTC; CDR3 protein: CASSQDPAGGYNEQFF
clone size: -; D gene: TRBD1; V gene: TRBV28; J gene: TRBJ1-4; CDR3 DNA: TGTGCCAGCAGTCTGGGACAGGGGAGGGAAAAACTGTTTTTT; CDR3 protein: CASSLGQGREKLFF
clone size: -; D gene: TRBD1; V gene: TRBV10-1; J gene: TRBJ2-1; CDR3 DNA: TGCGCCAGCAGCGAGGGACAGGGGGGGTGCAATGAGCAGTTCTTC; CDR3 protein: CASSEGQGGCNEQFF
clone size: -; D gene: TRBD1; V gene: TRBV5-6; J gene: TRBJ1-2; CDR3 DNA: TGTGCCAGCAGACCCGGGACAGAAGGCTACACCTTC; CDR3 protein: CASRPGTEGYTF
clone size: -; D gene: TRBD1; V gene: TRBV5-1; J gene: TRBJ2-2; CDR3 DNA: TGCGCCAGCAGCTTGGGTGCAGGGGGCTGGGCCGGGGAGCTGTTTTTT; CDR3 protein: CASSLGAGGWAGELFF
clone size: -; D gene: TRBD1; V gene: TRBV6-5; J gene: TRBJ2-7; CDR3 DNA: TGTGCCAGCAGTTACACAACCGGGACAGGGGACGAGCAGTACTTC; CDR3 protein: CASSYTTGTGDEQYF
clone size: once; D gene: -; V gene: TRBV18; J gene: TRBJ2-2; CDR3 DNA: TGTGCCAGCTCACCACAAATTTCTACGAACACCGGGGAGCTGTTTTTT; CDR3 protein: CASSPQISTNTGELFF
clone size: -; D gene: -; V gene: TRBV18; J gene: TRBJ1-2; CDR3 DNA: TGTGCCAGCTCACCACCAAGTAGACAGGCGGCCTCAGGTGGCTACACCTTC; CDR3 protein: CASSPPSRQAASGGYTF
clone size: -; D gene: -; V gene: TRBV27; J gene: TRBJ2-1; CDR3 DNA: TGTGCCAGCACAGAAGGAGGGGCGCGCAATGAGCAGTTCTTC; CDR3 protein: CASTEGGARNEQFF
clone size: -; D gene: -; V gene: TRBV5-6; J gene: TRBJ1-6; CDR3 DNA: TGTGCCAGCAGCCGAGGCCATCTCACCGGGTATAATTCACCCCTCCACTTT; CDR3 protein: CASSRGHLTGYNSPLHF
clone size: -; D gene: -; V gene: TRBV13; J gene: TRBJ1-6; CDR3 DNA: TGTGCCAGCAGCTTAGGCGCCCAGGAAGATCGGGGTCCCCTCCACTTT; CDR3 protein: CASSLGAQEDRGPLHF
clone size: -; D gene: -; V gene: TRBV18; J gene: TRBJ2-5; CDR3 DNA: TGTGCCAGCTCACCACAGACGGGACGGGGGGAGACCCAGTACTTC; CDR3 protein: CASSPQTGRGETQYF
clone size: -; D gene: -; V gene: TRBV2; J gene: TRBJ1-2; CDR3 DNA: TGTGCCAGCAGTAAAAACAGGGAAGTAGGCTACACCTTC; CDR3 protein: CASSKNREVGYTF
clone size: -; D gene: TRBD2; V gene: TRBV9; J gene: TRBJ2-3; CDR3 DNA: TGTGCCAGCAGCGTAACTAGCGGGAGACCTAGCACAGATACGCAGTATTTT; CDR3 protein: CASSVTSGRPSTDTQYF
clone size: -; D gene: -; V gene: TRBV29-1; J gene: TRBJ1-1; CDR3 DNA: TGCAGCGTTGAAGATGCCTGGGGCGTGAACACTGAAGCTTTCTTT; CDR3 protein: CSVEDAWGVNTEAFF
clone size: -; D gene: -; V gene: TRBV30; J gene: TRBJ2-7; CDR3 DNA: TGTGCCTGGAGTTTAGAGGGCTTTCGGGAGCAGTACTTC; CDR3 protein: CAWSLEGFREQYF
clone size: -; D gene: -; V gene: TRBV7-2; J gene: TRBJ2-7; CDR3 DNA: TGTGCCAGCAGCTCCTCTAGCTCCTACGAGCAGTACTTC; CDR3 protein: CASSSSSSYEQYF
clone size: -; D gene: TRBD2; V gene: TRBV5-4; J gene: TRBJ2-7; CDR3 DNA: TGTGCCAGCAGCTTGGGGGCGGGAGTCTCCTACGAGCAGTACTTC; CDR3 protein: CASSLGAGVSYEQYF